These T cell receptor beta chains were read from a single sample in a study of tumor-infiltrating lymphocytes in primary liver carcinoma. From the multiplex PCR reads, TCRdb called clonotypes with MiXCR, one entry per CDR3 protein. Found here are some 43,000 distinct CDR3 sequences, less than 85% of them singletons; the top ten hold just under 30%. Sequencing was performed on liver tumor tissue from sampling region 5. These receptors came from a man aged 35-49 years with primary liver carcinoma and hepatitis B virus infection. The CDR3 runs from the conserved cysteine through the conserved F or W. The D gene is left open where the match is weak. Clone sizes are given selectively: once, few, many, or a class where the clone is expanded.

abundance: NA; v_gene: TRBV4-1; d_gene: TRBD2; j_gene: TRBJ2-3; CDR3aa: CASIQGVGTSGSGIDTQYF; CDR3nt: TGCGCCAGCATCCAAGGGGTTGGGACTAGCGGGAGTGGCATAGATACGCAGTATTTT
abundance: NA; v_gene: TRBV5-1; d_gene: NA; j_gene: TRBJ2-3; CDR3aa: CANRGRLDTQYF; CDR3nt: TGCGCCAACAGAGGACGATTAGATACACAGTATTTT
abundance: NA; v_gene: TRBV29-1; d_gene: TRBD2; j_gene: TRBJ2-3; CDR3aa: CNGGPAGGYTDTQYF; CDR3nt: TGCAACGGTGGGCCCGCGGGGGGGTACACAGATACGCAGTATTTT
abundance: NA; v_gene: TRBV10-1; d_gene: TRBD2; j_gene: TRBJ2-1; CDR3aa: CASSGKRGSYNKQFF; CDR3nt: TGTGCCAGCAGTGGGAAGCGGGGTTCCTACAATAAGCAGTTCTTC
abundance: NA; v_gene: TRBV7-8; d_gene: TRBD1; j_gene: TRBJ2-7; CDR3aa: CVSSALTGYYEQYF; CDR3nt: TGTGTCAGCTCAGCTTTGACAGGGTACTACGAGCAGTACTTC
abundance: NA; v_gene: TRBV29-1; d_gene: NA; j_gene: TRBJ2-1; CDR3aa: CSVGGYHASATCNEQFF; CDR3nt: TGCAGCGTTGGGGGGTATCATGCATCGGCGACCTGCAATGAGCAATTCTTC
abundance: NA; v_gene: TRBV4-2; d_gene: TRBD1; j_gene: TRBJ2-1; CDR3aa: CASGPRTGGSNEQFF; CDR3nt: TGTGCCAGCGGCCCGCGGACAGGGGGGAGCAATGAGCAGTTCTTC
abundance: many; v_gene: TRBV11-2; d_gene: TRBD1; j_gene: TRBJ1-2; CDR3aa: CASGLVQGLGYTF; CDR3nt: TGTGCCAGCGGCTTGGTACAGGGGCTTGGCTACACCTTC
abundance: NA; v_gene: TRBV11-1; d_gene: NA; j_gene: TRBJ1-5; CDR3aa: CASSRGLAVSTDAQHF; CDR3nt: TGTGCCAGCAGCAGGGGACTAGCGGTTAGCACAGATGCGCAGCATTTT
abundance: NA; v_gene: TRBV11-1; d_gene: NA; j_gene: TRBJ2-5; CDR3aa: CASSLEARPQGTQCF; CDR3nt: TGTGCCAGCAGCTTAGAGGCCAGGCCCCAAGGGACCCAGTGCTTC
abundance: NA; v_gene: TRBV5-1; d_gene: NA; j_gene: TRBJ2-2; CDR3aa: CASSLDGRTDGTGELFF; CDR3nt: TGCGCCAGCAGCTTGGACGGGCGGACAGACGGCACCGGGGAGCTGTTTTTT
abundance: once; v_gene: TRBV10-2; d_gene: NA; j_gene: TRBJ2-7; CDR3aa: CTSRPPVLGYEQYF; CDR3nt: TGCACCAGCAGACCTCCCGTCCTAGGTTACGAGCAGTACTTC
abundance: many; v_gene: TRBV6-2/TRBV6-3; d_gene: TRBD1; j_gene: TRBJ2-5; CDR3aa: CASRKGAGEAQYF; CDR3nt: TGTGCCAGCAGGAAGGGGGCAGGAGAGGCCCAGTACTTC
abundance: many; v_gene: TRBV5-6; d_gene: NA; j_gene: TRBJ2-1; CDR3aa: CASSLAGTARQFVNEQFF; CDR3nt: TGTGCCAGCAGCTTGGCCGGGACCGCGCGGCAATTCGTCAATGAGCAGTTCTTC
abundance: few; v_gene: TRBV12-5; d_gene: NA; j_gene: TRBJ2-1; CDR3aa: CVSGLTWDELFF; CDR3nt: TGTGTTAGTGGTCTAACTTGGGATGAGCTGTTCTTC
abundance: NA; v_gene: TRBV11-2; d_gene: NA; j_gene: TRBJ1-1; CDR3aa: CASSSGGDTEAFF; CDR3nt: TGTGCCAGTAGCTCGGGGGGGGACACTGAAGCCTTCTTT
abundance: NA; v_gene: TRBV11-2; d_gene: TRBD2; j_gene: TRBJ2-6; CDR3aa: CASSLGHSWREGRSGANVLTF; CDR3nt: TGTGCCAGCAGCTTAGGCCATTCTTGGCGGGAGGGTCGCTCTGGAGCCAACGTCCTGACTTTC
abundance: NA; v_gene: TRBV6-2/TRBV6-3; d_gene: NA; j_gene: TRBJ2-3; CDR3aa: CVSSETASTDTQYF; CDR3nt: TGTGTCAGCAGTGAGACAGCCTCCACAGATACGCAGTATTTT
abundance: many; v_gene: TRBV10-3; d_gene: TRBD1; j_gene: TRBJ1-4; CDR3aa: CAISGSPGQSNEKLFF; CDR3nt: TGTGCCATCAGTGGCTCACCGGGACAGAGTAATGAAAAACTGTTTTTT
abundance: many; v_gene: TRBV28; d_gene: TRBD2; j_gene: TRBJ2-3; CDR3aa: CASSQWAGEALSTDTQYF; CDR3nt: TGTGCCAGCAGTCAATGGGCGGGAGAGGCCCTGAGCACAGATACGCAGTATTTT
abundance: NA; v_gene: TRBV20-1; d_gene: NA; j_gene: TRBJ2-1; CDR3aa: CSARPWEVGYNEQFF; CDR3nt: TGCAGTGCTAGGCCTTGGGAGGTTGGTTACAATGAGCAGTTCTTC
abundance: NA; v_gene: TRBV5-5; d_gene: TRBD1; j_gene: TRBJ2-7; CDR3aa: CASSHGTGGSAPLYEQYF; CDR3nt: TGTGCCAGCAGTCACGGGACAGGGGGAAGTGCCCCCCTCTACGAGCAGTACTTC
abundance: many; v_gene: TRBV6-2/TRBV6-3; d_gene: NA; j_gene: TRBJ2-7; CDR3aa: CATYNYEQYF; CDR3nt: TGTGCCACCTACAACTACGAGCAGTACTTC
abundance: NA; v_gene: TRBV29-1; d_gene: NA; j_gene: TRBJ1-4; CDR3aa: CSVAINERLFF; CDR3nt: TGCAGTGTTGCAATTAATGAAAGACTGTTTTTT
abundance: NA; v_gene: TRBV18; d_gene: NA; j_gene: TRBJ2-5; CDR3aa: CASSPRETQYF; CDR3nt: TGTGCCAGCTCACCAAGGGAGACCCAGTACTTC
abundance: NA; v_gene: TRBV11-2; d_gene: TRBD1; j_gene: TRBJ2-7; CDR3aa: CASGIDPLGQGSYEWYF; CDR3nt: TGTGCCAGCGGCATCGACCCGCTGGGACAGGGAAGCTACGAGTGGTACTTC
abundance: medium-sized; v_gene: TRBV4-1; d_gene: NA; j_gene: TRBJ1-3; CDR3aa: CASSQAVRGTLRSGNTIYF; CDR3nt: TGCGCCAGCAGCCAGGCCGTAAGGGGAACGCTACGGTCTGGAAACACCATATATTTT
abundance: NA; v_gene: TRBV6-1; d_gene: TRBD1; j_gene: TRBJ2-7; CDR3aa: CANSEAPGQGYVQYF; CDR3nt: TGTGCCAACAGTGAAGCCCCGGGACAGGGCTACGTGCAGTACTTC
abundance: NA; v_gene: TRBV12-3/TRBV12-4; d_gene: NA; j_gene: TRBJ1-2; CDR3aa: CAGSLRDGPLYGYTF; CDR3nt: TGTGCCGGCAGTTTAAGGGACGGGCCCTTATATGGCTACACCTTC
abundance: once; v_gene: TRBV28; d_gene: NA; j_gene: TRBJ2-7; CDR3aa: CAGMDAGSSYEQYF; CDR3nt: TGTGCCGGCATGGACGCTGGGAGCTCCTACGAGCAGTACTTC
abundance: NA; v_gene: TRBV2; d_gene: NA; j_gene: TRBJ2-3; CDR3aa: CARSGLNTDTQYF; CDR3nt: TGTGCCCGTAGTGGGCTGAACACAGATACGCAGTATTTT
abundance: NA; v_gene: TRBV14; d_gene: NA; j_gene: TRBJ2-2; CDR3aa: CTSRSARDTGGLSF; CDR3nt: TGTACCAGCAGAAGTGCCAGGGACACCGGGGGGCTGTCTTTT
abundance: NA; v_gene: TRBV7-9; d_gene: NA; j_gene: TRBJ2-7; CDR3aa: CASSPPGCAGGEQYF; CDR3nt: TGTGCCAGCAGCCCCCCCGGGTGTGCCGGCGGGGAGCAGTACTTC
abundance: NA; v_gene: TRBV10-3; d_gene: NA; j_gene: TRBJ1-2; CDR3aa: CAIMETGDDWPGYTF; CDR3nt: TGTGCCATCATGGAGACGGGGGATGATTGGCCTGGCTACACCTTC
abundance: many; v_gene: TRBV13; d_gene: NA; j_gene: TRBJ2-1; CDR3aa: CASSLRDLQFF; CDR3nt: TGTGCCAGCAGCTTAAGGGACTTGCAGTTCTTC
abundance: many; v_gene: TRBV2; d_gene: NA; j_gene: TRBJ2-5; CDR3aa: CASSEKQAQYF; CDR3nt: TGTGCCAGCAGTGAAAAACAGGCCCAGTACTTC
abundance: many; v_gene: TRBV5-5; d_gene: NA; j_gene: TRBJ2-7; CDR3aa: CASRGDSYEQYF; CDR3nt: TGTGCCAGCAGGGGGGACTCCTACGAGCAGTACTTC
abundance: NA; v_gene: TRBV10-3; d_gene: TRBD1; j_gene: TRBJ1-4; CDR3aa: CVTSPGTGDNEKLFF; CDR3nt: TGTGTCACCAGTCCCGGGACAGGGGATAATGAAAAACTGTTTTTC
abundance: many; v_gene: TRBV18; d_gene: TRBD2; j_gene: TRBJ2-1; CDR3aa: CASSPTTSGVSYNEQFF; CDR3nt: TGTGCCAGCTCACCTACGACTAGCGGGGTTTCCTACAATGAGCAGTTCTTC
abundance: many; v_gene: TRBV12-5; d_gene: NA; j_gene: TRBJ2-3; CDR3aa: CASGLEPTDTQYF; CDR3nt: TGTGCTAGTGGACTCGAGCCCACAGATACGCAGTATTTT
abundance: NA; v_gene: TRBV6-5; d_gene: NA; j_gene: TRBJ1-1; CDR3aa: CSSSEDVGRGTREGAFF; CDR3nt: TGTTCCAGCAGTGAAGATGTAGGGAGGGGGACCCGGGAAGGAGCTTTCTTT
abundance: NA; v_gene: TRBV6-2/TRBV6-3; d_gene: TRBD1; j_gene: TRBJ2-7; CDR3aa: CASGSGQSTYEQYF; CDR3nt: TGTGCCAGCGGTTCGGGACAGAGCACCTACGAGCAGTACTTC
abundance: NA; v_gene: TRBV4-2; d_gene: NA; j_gene: TRBJ2-3; CDR3aa: CASSEGRESTDTRYF; CDR3nt: TGTGCCAGCAGCGAAGGACGGGAAAGCACAGATACGCGGTACTTT
abundance: NA; v_gene: TRBV7-9; d_gene: NA; j_gene: TRBJ2-3; CDR3aa: CGSSMVQQTDTQYF; CDR3nt: TGTGGCAGCAGCATGGTACAGCAGACAGATACGCAGTACTTT
abundance: once; v_gene: TRBV20-1; d_gene: TRBD2; j_gene: TRBJ2-1; CDR3aa: CSAISFTSGTYNEQFF; CDR3nt: TGCAGTGCTATCTCCTTTACTAGCGGGACTTACAATGAGCAATTCTTC
abundance: NA; v_gene: TRBV5-6; d_gene: NA; j_gene: TRBJ2-1; CDR3aa: CASSLAGTAWQSVNEQFF; CDR3nt: TGTGCCAGCAGCTTGGCCGGGACCGCGTGGCAATCCGTCAATGAGCAGTTCTTC
abundance: NA; v_gene: TRBV29-1; d_gene: NA; j_gene: TRBJ2-5; CDR3aa: CSVSVEYQETQYF; CDR3nt: TGCAGCGTCTCGGTTGAGTACCAAGAGACCCAGTACTTC
abundance: NA; v_gene: TRBV28; d_gene: TRBD2; j_gene: TRBJ2-1; CDR3aa: CASSLAGGPGQFF; CDR3nt: TGTGCCAGCAGTTTAGCGGGAGGGCCTGGGCAGTTCTTC
abundance: many; v_gene: TRBV5-4; d_gene: NA; j_gene: TRBJ2-2; CDR3aa: CASSFYPGELFF; CDR3nt: TGTGCCAGCAGCTTTTATCCCGGGGAGCTGTTTTTT
abundance: many; v_gene: TRBV5-4; d_gene: TRBD1; j_gene: TRBJ2-5; CDR3aa: CASSLGTGRETQYF; CDR3nt: TGTGCCAGCAGCTTGGGGACAGGCCGGGAGACCCAGTACTTC
abundance: NA; v_gene: TRBV2; d_gene: TRBD1; j_gene: TRBJ1-5; CDR3aa: CASSFFMGQGDQPQHF; CDR3nt: TGTGCCAGCAGCTTCTTCATGGGACAGGGCGATCAGCCCCAGCATTTT
abundance: NA; v_gene: TRBV12-3/TRBV12-4; d_gene: NA; j_gene: TRBJ2-7; CDR3aa: CACNSLGIGEQYF; CDR3nt: TGTGCCTGCAATTCCCTTGGAATAGGCGAGCAGTACTTC
abundance: many; v_gene: TRBV14; d_gene: TRBD2; j_gene: TRBJ2-7; CDR3aa: CASSPHSGRGYEQYF; CDR3nt: TGTGCCAGCAGCCCGCATAGCGGGAGGGGCTACGAGCAGTACTTC
abundance: NA; v_gene: TRBV6-1; d_gene: NA; j_gene: TRBJ2-3; CDR3aa: CASSENPNPELDMEYF; CDR3nt: TGTGCCAGCAGTGAAAACCCCAATCCTGAGTTAGATATGGAGTATTTT
abundance: NA; v_gene: TRBV4-1; d_gene: TRBD1; j_gene: TRBJ2-7; CDR3aa: CSGSPTGGGWEEQYF; CDR3nt: TGCTCCGGCAGCCCCACAGGGGGAGGTTGGGAAGAGCAGTACTTC